This TCR beta chain was identified in a study of monozygotic twins with inflammatory bowel disease. The CDR3 consists of 18 residues. Looked up from germline, CDR1 is MGHRA and CDR2 is YSYEKL. A template switching step added UMIs, each with a 6-nucleotide sample barcode. TCRdb reprocessed the 5' RACE reads and stores each CDR3 protein as one record, lacking DNA. This repertoire includes around 410,000 distinct CDR3 sequences. The chain links TRBV4-1 to TRBJ2-7; absent DNA, TCRdb's TRBD2 call cannot be checked. The source is a human donor with ulcerative colitis or Crohn's disease, or a healthy co-twin of an affected twin (not recorded which). The specimen sequenced was blood. CDR3 sequence reads: CASSQETPASRLAGEQYF.